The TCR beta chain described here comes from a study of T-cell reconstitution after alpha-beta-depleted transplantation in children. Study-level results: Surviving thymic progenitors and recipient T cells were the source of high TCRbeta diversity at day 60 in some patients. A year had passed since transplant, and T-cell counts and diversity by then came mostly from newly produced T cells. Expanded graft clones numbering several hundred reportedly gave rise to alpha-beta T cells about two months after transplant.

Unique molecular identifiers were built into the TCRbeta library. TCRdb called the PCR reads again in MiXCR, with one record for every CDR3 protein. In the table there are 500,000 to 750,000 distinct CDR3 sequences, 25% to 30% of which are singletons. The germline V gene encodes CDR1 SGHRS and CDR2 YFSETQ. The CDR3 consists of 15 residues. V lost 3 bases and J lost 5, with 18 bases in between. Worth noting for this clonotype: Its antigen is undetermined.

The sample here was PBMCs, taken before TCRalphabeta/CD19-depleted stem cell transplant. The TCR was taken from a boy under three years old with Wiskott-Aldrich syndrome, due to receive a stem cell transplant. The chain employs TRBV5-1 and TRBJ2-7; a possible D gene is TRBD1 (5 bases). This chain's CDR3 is CASSSAFVRVHEQYF. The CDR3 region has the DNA TGCGCCAGCAGCTCCGCTTTCGTCAGGGTCCACGAGCAGTACTTC.